The rows below give T cell receptor beta chains drawn from one sample of a study of molecular identifiers for immune sequencing clone quantification. TCRdb independently ran MiXCR on the PCR reads; one entry per CDR3 protein. The sample carries 400,000 to 600,000 distinct CDR3 sequences, around 23% recorded once. The specimen sequenced was naive CD8+ T cells from blood, with Jurkat cell RNA spiked in. The source of these receptors is a human donor in good health. Some libraries in this study had Jurkat cell RNA spiked in. The CDR3 runs from the conserved cysteine through the conserved F or W. A D gene is named only where the DNA matches it firmly. Clone size is not always given. Where it is, it says once, few, many or a class for expanded clones.

CDR3nt,CDR3aa,d_gene,j_gene,len,v_gene,abundance
TGTGCCAGCAGTTCCCCCTGGGCGGAAAGCCAAGAGACCCAGTACTTC,CASSSPWAESQETQYF,.,TRBJ2-5,16,TRBV28,few
TGTGCCAGCAGTTACTCGTCTAGCGCCTACAATGAGCAGTTCTTC,CASSYSSSAYNEQFF,.,TRBJ2-1,15,TRBV6-5,.
TGTGCCAGCAGTGCCCCGGGTCCAGTCCCTTCCTACGAGCAGTACTTC,CASSAPGPVPSYEQYF,.,TRBJ2-7,16,TRBV28,many
TGTGCCAGCAGCTTAGCAGGGGTCACCGGGCAGTACTTC,CASSLAGVTGQYF,.,TRBJ2-7,13,TRBV7-2,.
TGCAGTGCTAGAGTGGAGGGAGTAGCCTACGAGCAGTACTTC,CSARVEGVAYEQYF,.,TRBJ2-7,14,TRBV20-1,.
TGTGCCAGCAGTTACCCCACGGGACTAGCGGGAGTCGGGCACACAGATACGCAGTATTTT,CASSYPTGLAGVGHTDTQYF,TRBD2,TRBJ2-3,20,TRBV6-5,many
TGTGCCAGCAGCCCCCTAGGGTCGACTAGCGGGGTACTAGATATGCAGTATTTT,CASSPLGSTSGVLDMQYF,TRBD2,TRBJ2-3,18,TRBV7-9,.
TGTGCCAGCAGCTTGGAGGGGGGCGGTAGCTATGGCTACACCTTC,CASSLEGGGSYGYTF,.,TRBJ1-2,15,TRBV7-9,.
TGTGCCAGCAGGATGAGCGGGGGGGCGGCGGATACGCAGTATTTT,CASRMSGGAADTQYF,TRBD2,TRBJ2-3,15,TRBV7-2,many
TGTGCCAGCAGCCCCTTAGGCGAGCAGTACTTC,CASSPLGEQYF,.,TRBJ2-7,11,TRBV7-9,many
TGTGCCAGCAGCACGCGGAGCAATCAGCCCCAGCATTTT,CASSTRSNQPQHF,.,TRBJ1-5,13,TRBV7-6,many
TGTGCCAGTAGCCAATCCTGGGAGGGTGAGACCCAGTACTTC,CASSQSWEGETQYF,TRBD2,TRBJ2-5,14,TRBV19,few
TGTGCCAGCAGTTACTCGAGTGGAAGCAATCAGCCCCAGCATTTT,CASSYSSGSNQPQHF,.,TRBJ1-5,15,TRBV6-5,.
TGTGCCAGCAGCCAAGATTGTGGGGCCGGGACTGAAGCTTTCTTT,CASSQDCGAGTEAFF,.,TRBJ1-1,15,TRBV14,.
TGTGCCAGCAGCGTAAGCGGGAGAGGCTCCTACAATGAGCAGTTCTTC,CASSVSGRGSYNEQFF,TRBD2,TRBJ2-1,16,TRBV7-9,few
TGCGCCAGCAGCCAAGATGCCTTCGGCAGGGTAAGCTACGAGCAGTACTTC,CASSQDAFGRVSYEQYF,.,TRBJ2-7,17,TRBV4-3,.
TGTGCCAGCAGCCTACGGACGCCTAGCTCCTACGAGCAGTACTTC,CASSLRTPSSYEQYF,.,TRBJ2-7,15,TRBV21-1,many
TGTGCCAGCAGTTTATTGGTGGTGGGTCAGCCCCAGCATTTT,CASSLLVVGQPQHF,.,TRBJ1-5,14,TRBV12-3/TRBV12-4,.
TGTGCCAGCAACCTGACTAGCGGGCCGACAGATACGCAGTATTTT,CASNLTSGPTDTQYF,TRBD2,TRBJ2-3,15,TRBV5-4,.
TGTGCCAGCAGCTTACAGGCGATGAACACTGAAGCTTTCTTT,CASSLQAMNTEAFF,.,TRBJ1-1,14,TRBV5-4,.
TGCGCCACACGGGATTTACTAACGGGCACTGAAGCTTTCTTT,CATRDLLTGTEAFF,.,TRBJ1-1,14,TRBV4-1,many
TGTGCCTGGAGTGTACACCCTTACGAGCAGTACTTC,CAWSVHPYEQYF,.,TRBJ2-7,12,TRBV30,many
TGTGCCTGGAGTATTTCCTACGGGGAAAAACTGTTTTTT,CAWSISYGEKLFF,.,TRBJ1-4,13,TRBV30,.
TGTGCCAGCAGCTCGGGACTAGGGGCCCCTGAGCAGTTCTTC,CASSSGLGAPEQFF,TRBD2,TRBJ2-1,14,TRBV11-2,few
TGTGCCAGCAGTAAGACAAGGGACTACTCCCCTTACAATGAGCAGTTCTTC,CASSKTRDYSPYNEQFF,TRBD2,TRBJ2-1,17,TRBV2,few
TGTGCCAGTACCACAGCGGACAGGGGGCTCACTGAAGCTTTCTTT,CASTTADRGLTEAFF,TRBD1,TRBJ1-1,15,TRBV19,.
TGTGCCAGTGGGACAGGGACGAGCTCCTATAATTCACCCCTCCACTTT,CASGTGTSSYNSPLHF,TRBD1,TRBJ1-6,16,TRBV27,.
TGTGCCAGCAGTTACACAAGCGGGGAGAGCTCCTACGAGCAGTACTTC,CASSYTSGESSYEQYF,TRBD2,TRBJ2-7,16,TRBV6-5,many